This passage covers 17 T cell receptor beta chains from one sample sequenced in a study of blood T cell repertoires in COVID-19. The repertoire was sequenced with immunoSEQ multiplex PCR; TCRdb's copy has only in-frame clones and lacks some. The sample consists of roughly 410,000 clones, about 89% of them appearing once. Specimen: peripheral blood. Receptors originate from a woman between 40 and 55 years old with COVID-19, enrolled during active disease.

The chain combines TRBV5-4 with TRBJ2-5; D might be TRBD1 (6 bases). CDR1 SGHNT and CDR2 YYREEE come from the germline V gene (reference sequence). The CDR3 is made up of 17 amino acids. V was trimmed by 0 bases and J by 4 bases, leaving 19 bases between them. The CDR3 is CASSLAYREEDVETQYF. As DNA, the CDR3 is TGTGCCAGCAGCTTGGCTTACAGGGAAGAGGACGTAGAGACCCAGTACTTC.

The V gene is TRBV29-1, the J gene TRBJ1-2; D not resolved. CDR1 and CDR2 (germline): SQVTM, ANQGSEA. The CDR3 spans 13 residues. V was pared by 5 bases and J by 6 bases, with 16 bases between. The CDR3 nucleotides read TGCAGCGTTACCCCGGGGATGGCGAATGGCTACACCTTC. Translation gives CSVTPGMANGYTF. The entire variable domain, with the rest obtained from reference TRBV29-1 and TRBJ1-2, is as follows: SAVISQKPSRDICQRGTSLTIQCQVDSQVTMMFWYRQQPGQSLTLIATANQGSEATYESGFVIDKFPISRPNLTFSTLTVSNMSPEDSSIYLCSVTPGMANGYTFGSGTRLTVV.

V gene TRBV19 combines with J gene TRBJ1-5; maybe TRBD1 (5 bases). The CDR3 extends over 14 amino acids. CDR1 LNHDA and CDR2 SQIVND come from the germline V gene (reference sequence). V lost 3 bases and J 5 bases, leaving 11 bases between the germline ends. CDR3 protein: CASSIRGGDQPQHF. The CDR3 DNA reads TGTGCCAGTAGTATTAGAGGAGGGGATCAGCCCCAGCATTTT.

This chain connects TRBV10-3 to TRBJ2-1, with 13 bases fitting TRBD2. The CDR3 is 16 residues long. V dropped 3 bases and J dropped 8; count of bases not matched to a gene: 7. In germline, CDR1 is ENHRY, CDR2 SYGVKD. CDR3 protein: CAISDRTSGRNDEQFF. In DNA form, the CDR3 reads TGTGCCATCAGTGACCGGACTAGCGGGAGAAATGATGAGCAGTTCTTC.

The V gene is TRBV27, the J gene TRBJ1-2; D is possibly TRBD1 (5 bases). This CDR3 has 13 amino acids. The V and J ends lost 8 bases and 8 bases respectively, with 18 bases between them. Germline V gene sequence: CDR1 MNHEY, CDR2 SMNVEV (reference sequence). The CDR3 nucleotides read TGTGCCAGCCGCCCTCCCGGGGGGGAAGGCTACACCTTC. This encodes CASRPPGGEGYTF.

The chain links TRBV28 to TRBJ1-2, with D possibly being TRBD1 (5 bases). CDR1 is MDHEN and CDR2 is SYDVKM in the germline V gene. The CDR3 runs 17 residues. Trimming cost V 5 bases and J 8 bases, with 27 bases left between them. This chain's CDR3 is CASSLRQGHWLFVGYTF. The CDR3 coding sequence is TGTGCCAGCAGTCTTCGGCAGGGCCACTGGCTTTTTGTAGGCTACACCTTC.

The J gene is TRBJ1-1, the V gene TRBV19; D is undetermined. Germline V gives CDR1 LNHDA, CDR2 SQIVND (reference sequence). Trimming shortened V by 5 bases and J by 3 bases, and 19 bases separated the two germline ends. The CDR3 consists of 16 residues. The CDR3 sequence: CASSLPPGAGYTEAFF. CDR3 sequence (DNA): TGTGCCAGTAGTCTCCCACCGGGAGCCGGGTACACTGAAGCTTTCTTT.

Only one count was recorded for this clone. CDR3: CASSYSTGFNTIYF. The CDR3 region has the DNA TGTGCCAGCAGTTACTCGACAGGGTTCAACACCATATATTTT. The chain employs TRBV6-2 or TRBV6-3 and TRBJ1-3; 7 bases are shared with TRBD1. From germline, CDR1 is MNHEY and CDR2 SVGEGT. The CDR3 has 14 amino acids. The V and J ends lost 0 bases and 7 bases, in that order; junction bases with no gene match: 3.

The chain carries TRBV28 and TRBJ1-2; 7 nucleotides align to TRBD1. Germline trimming cut 6 bases from V and 7 bases from J; bases unmatched to any gene: 5. CDR1 MDHEN and CDR2 SYDVKM come from the germline V gene. There are 12 residues in the CDR3. CDR3 in amino acids: CASSAGQFGYTF. The DNA of the CDR3 is TGTGCCAGCAGCGCGGGACAGTTTGGCTACACCTTC.

This chain links TRBV27 with TRBJ1-2, with TRBD1 matching 11 bases. Trimming cost V 4 bases and J 6 bases; bases outside gene matches: 4. This CDR3 is built from 14 residues. The germline V gene has CDR1 MNHEY and CDR2 SMNVEV (reference sequence). CDR3 in amino acids: CASSSPGQGDGYTF. The CDR3, as DNA: TGTGCCAGCAGTTCTCCGGGACAGGGGGATGGCTACACCTTC.

The chain carries TRBV30 and TRBJ1-6; D remains ambiguous. V lost 3 bases to trimming and J lost 6 bases, with 9 bases between them. The CDR3 is 13 residues long. Germline values: CDR1 GTSNPN, CDR2 SVGIG (reference sequence). The CDR3 nucleotides read TGTGCCTGGAGGGGAGATCTTAATTCACCCCTCCACTTT. Its translation: CAWRGDLNSPLHF.

The J gene is TRBJ2-3, the V gene TRBV21-1; TRBD2 is the table's D call, not checked against the DNA. TRBV21-1 is noted as a pseudogene. This CDR3 has 20 residues. Here the CDR3 DNA reads TGTGCCAGCAGCCTCTCTCCCGGACTAGCGGGAAAAACTAGCACAGATACGCAGTATTTT. Translation gives CASSLSPGLAGKTSTDTQYF.

The chain links TRBV6-2 or TRBV6-3 to TRBJ1-1; possibly TRBD1 for D (6 bases). Trimming stripped 5 bases from V and 1 base from J, with 17 bases between. The CDR3 sequence is 16 residues long. Germline values: CDR1 MNHEY, CDR2 SVGEGT. The CDR3 region is CASSVPTGSGNTEAFF. CDR3 DNA sequence: TGTGCCAGCAGTGTACCGACAGGATCGGGGAACACTGAAGCTTTCTTT.

V is TRBV6-5 and J is TRBJ2-3, with 7 bases lining up with TRBD2. Germline CDR1 MNHEY, CDR2 SVGAGI. This CDR3 is built from 13 residues. V lost 10 bases to trimming and J lost 3 bases; unmatched junction nucleotides: 7. CDR3 sequence reads: CATWGGVTDTQYF. In nucleotides, the CDR3 is TGTGCCACCTGGGGGGGAGTGACAGATACGCAGTATTTT.

J is TRBJ1-5 and V is TRBV9; D gene unclear. The CDR3 has 14 residues. Germline lookup yields CDR1 SGDLS and CDR2 YYNGEE. Trimming cost V 0 bases and J 9 bases, with 13 bases left between them. The CDR3 is CASSVGEEMWPQHF. CDR3 in DNA: TGTGCCAGCAGCGTAGGGGAGGAAATGTGGCCCCAGCATTTT.

This chain joins TRBV9 and TRBJ1-4; TRBD1 aligns across 7 bases. Germline V gives CDR1 SGDLS, CDR2 YYNGEE. The CDR3 spans 16 residues. V was pared by 5 bases and J by 2 bases, with 9 bases of the junction left unmatched. The CDR3 sequence: CASSKTGVSTNEKLFF. The CDR3 bases are TGTGCCAGCAGTAAAACAGGGGTTTCGACTAATGAAAAACTGTTTTTT.

This chain joins TRBV5-6 and TRBJ2-3, with D possibly TRBD1 on 5 matching bases. Germline lookup yields CDR1 SGHDT and CDR2 YYEEEE. Trimming removed 4 bases from V and 6 bases from J, with 18 bases in between. The CDR3 runs to 15 residues. CDR3 nucleotides: TGTGCCAGCAGCCCCCAGGGCCCAACGGCCGATACGCAGTATTTT. Translation: CASSPQGPTADTQYF.